Each of the 12 T cell receptor beta chains below was sequenced from the same sample in a study of blood T cell repertoires in COVID-19. The method was immunoSEQ multiplex PCR; TCRdb's version includes in-frame clones alone and lacks a portion of them. Here the sample spans 150,000 or so clones, about 90% being singletons. Sequences were obtained from peripheral blood. The receptors come from a man aged 50 to 59 with acute or convalescent COVID-19.

V is TRBV19 and J is TRBJ1-3; TRBD1 matches at 7 bases. This CDR3 comprises 15 residues. Unmatched junction bases numbered 6, after V lost 5 bases and J lost 2 bases. Per the germline V gene, CDR1 is LNHDA and CDR2 is SQIVND (reference sequence). DNA for the CDR3: TGTGCCAGTAGTGTCATACAGGGGACTGGAAACACCATATATTTT. Protein sequence: CASSVIQGTGNTIYF.

The rearrangement uses TRBV5-6 and TRBJ2-1; D remains unclear. Germline loops: CDR1 SGHDT, CDR2 YYEEEE. V was pared by 0 bases and J by 4 bases, with 8 bases between. The CDR3 is 14 amino acids. CDR3 in DNA: TGTGCCAGCAGCTTGGTTCACTTGTACAATGAGCAGTTCTTC. It is translated as CASSLVHLYNEQFF. The variable domain in full, completed from reference TRBV5-6 and TRBJ2-1, reads DAGVTQSPTHLIKTRGQQVTLRCSPKSGHDTVSWYQQALGQGPQFIFQYYEEEERQRGNFPDRFSGHQFPNYSSELNVNALLLGDSALYLCASSLVHLYNEQFFGPGTRLTVL.

The V call is TRBV7-9, the J call TRBJ1-4; D is perhaps TRBD1 (5 bases). CDR1 and CDR2 from the germline V gene are SEHNR and FQNEAQ (reference sequence). The V gene lost 5 bases and the J gene lost 10 bases, with 20 bases spanning the gap. This CDR3 comprises 15 residues. The CDR3 DNA reads TGTGCCAGCAGCCTCGCCGGGGCCCGCGGGGGAAAACTGTTTTTT. It translates to CASSLAGARGGKLFF.

V usage is TRBV2 and J usage is TRBJ1-5; TRBD1 aligns across 7 bases. In germline, CDR1 is SNHLY, CDR2 FYNNEI. The CDR3 covers 14 residues. The trim removed 6 bases at V and 3 bases at J, leaving 5 bases unmatched. The CDR3 DNA reads as TGTGCCAGCAGCCACGGGACAGTCAATCAGCCCCAGCATTTT. This translates into CASSHGTVNQPQHF.

The chain uses TRBV4-1 and TRBJ2-1, with D maybe TRBD2 (6 bases). V was trimmed by 2 bases and J by 3 bases, leaving 20 bases between them. CDR1 and CDR2 from the germline V gene are MGHRA and YSYEKL. The CDR3 is 18 residues long. The CDR3 sequence is CASSQTPRRDPGYNEQFF. In DNA, the CDR3 is TGCGCCAGCAGCCAAACCCCCCGGCGGGACCCCGGCTACAATGAGCAGTTCTTC.

The J gene is TRBJ2-3, the V gene TRBV7-6; TRBD1 aligns across 7 bases. Germline assignment: CDR1 SGHVS and CDR2 FNYEAQ. Unmatched junction bases numbered 8, after V lost 5 bases and J lost 6 bases. The CDR3 has 14 residues. CDR3 bases: TGTGCCAGCAGCCCCGCAGGGGGTGCCGATACGCAGTATTTT. Protein: CASSPAGGADTQYF.

V gene TRBV10-3 combines with J gene TRBJ2-2; the D gene is possibly TRBD2 (5 bases). The germline CDR1 and CDR2 sequences are ENHRY and SYGVKD. The V end lost 6 bases, the J end lost 6 bases, and 17 bases lay between the germline ends. CDR3 length: 15 amino acids. CDR3 in amino acids: CAIRTSAGNPGELFF. DNA of the CDR3: TGTGCCATCAGGACCTCTGCCGGGAATCCCGGGGAGCTGTTTTTT.

The chain uses TRBV28 and TRBJ2-7; D unclear. The germline CDR1 and CDR2 sequences are MDHEN and SYDVKM. The V end lost 2 bases, the J end lost 6 bases, and 11 bases lay between the germline ends. The CDR3 runs to 13 residues. The CDR3 nucleotides read TGTGCCAGCAGTTTAAGCGACCCAGTCGAGCAGTACTTC. Translating it yields CASSLSDPVEQYF.

This clone has only one observation. The J gene is TRBJ1-6, the V gene TRBV9; TRBD1 is a possible D gene (5 bases). The CDR3 runs 16 residues. Germline V gene lookup returns CDR1 SGDLS and CDR2 YYNGEE. V gave up 2 bases and J gave up 7 bases, with 16 bases separating them. CDR3 amino acids: CASSVTGDDWNSPLHF. Here the CDR3 DNA reads TGTGCCAGCAGCGTTACAGGTGACGACTGGAATTCACCCCTCCACTTT.

Here the CDR3 DNA reads TGTGCCAGCAGCTTCTGGGAGGAGATAGCCAAAAACATTCAGTACTTC. Residues: CASSFWEEIAKNIQYF. V gene TRBV11-2 combines with J gene TRBJ2-4; possible D gene TRBD2, 6 bases. The V end was cut by 3 bases, the J end by 0 bases, with 12 bases between. Germline loops: CDR1 SGHAT, CDR2 FQNNGV. This CDR3 is built from 16 residues.

The chain carries TRBV18 and TRBJ1-4; D unresolved. This CDR3 comprises 14 residues. The germline gives CDR1 KGHSH, CDR2 LQKENI. Trimming took 2 bases from V and 8 from J, leaving 12 bases between them. The CDR3 DNA follows: TGTGCCAGCTCACCAGGGGAGGCTTCCGAAAAACTGTTTTTT. Its translation is CASSPGEASEKLFF. Together with reference TRBV18 and TRBJ1-4, the CDR3 gives the full variable domain: NAGVMQNPRHLVRRRGQEARLRCSPMKGHSHVYWYRQLPEEGLKFMVYLQKENIIDESGMPKERFSAEFPKEGPSILRIQQVVRGDSAAYFCASSPGEASEKLFFGSGTQLSVL.

This chain uses TRBV7-9 with TRBJ1-1, with a possible D match to TRBD1 (6 bases). The germline gives CDR1 SEHNR, CDR2 FQNEAQ (reference sequence). The V and J ends lost 3 bases and 6 bases respectively, with 14 bases between them. The CDR3 consists of 14 residues. The CDR3 coding sequence is TGTGCCAGCAGCTTGACAAACAGGGCATCTGAAGCTTTCTTT. Its protein is CASSLTNRASEAFF.